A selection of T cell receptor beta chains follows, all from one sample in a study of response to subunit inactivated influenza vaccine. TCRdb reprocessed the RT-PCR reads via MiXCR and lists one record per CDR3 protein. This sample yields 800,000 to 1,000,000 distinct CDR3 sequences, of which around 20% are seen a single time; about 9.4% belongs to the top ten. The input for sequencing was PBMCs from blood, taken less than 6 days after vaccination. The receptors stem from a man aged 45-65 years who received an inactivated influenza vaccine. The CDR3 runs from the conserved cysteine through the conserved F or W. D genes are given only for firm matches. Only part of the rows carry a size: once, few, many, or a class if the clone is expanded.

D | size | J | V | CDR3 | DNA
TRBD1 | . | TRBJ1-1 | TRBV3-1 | CASSRGRGTGKAFF | TGTGCCAGCAGCCGAGGCCGCGGGACAGGTAAAGCTTTCTTT
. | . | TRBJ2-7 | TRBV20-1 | CSASVGIGYEQYF | TGCAGTGCTAGCGTCGGTATAGGCTACGAGCAGTACTTC
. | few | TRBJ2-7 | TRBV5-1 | CASSTTGYGKYF | TGCGCCAGCAGCACAACAGGGTATGGCAAGTACTTC
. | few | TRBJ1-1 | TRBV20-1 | CSAKTPLNTEAFF | TGCAGTGCCAAGACACCGTTGAACACTGAAGCTTTCTTT
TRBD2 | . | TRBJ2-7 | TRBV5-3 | CARGLVPLAGPIYEQYF | TGTGCCAGGGGCCTTGTGCCACTAGCGGGACCGATCTACGAGCAGTACTTC
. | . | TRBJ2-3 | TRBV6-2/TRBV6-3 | CASTHTDYPEGDTQYF | TGTGCCAGCACCCATACTGACTACCCGGAGGGAGATACGCAGTATTTT
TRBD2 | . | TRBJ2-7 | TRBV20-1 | CSAGGTSGSYEQYF | TGCAGTGCTGGAGGGACTAGCGGGTCCTACGAGCAGTACTTC
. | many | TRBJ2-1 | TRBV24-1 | CATSVSAGGTQYNEQFF | TGTGCCACCAGTGTCAGCGCCGGAGGGACACAATACAATGAGCAGTTCTTC
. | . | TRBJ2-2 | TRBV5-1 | CASSFESNTGELFF | TGCGCCAGCAGCTTTGAGAGTAACACCGGGGAGCTGTTTTTT
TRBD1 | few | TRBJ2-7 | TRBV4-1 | CASRRDRGSEQYF | TGCGCCAGCAGGAGGGACAGGGGTAGCGAGCAGTACTTC
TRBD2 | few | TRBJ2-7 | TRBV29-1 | CSGLAGPSYEQYF | TGCAGCGGACTAGCGGGGCCCTCCTACGAGCAGTACTTC
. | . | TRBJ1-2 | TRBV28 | CASSFPENYGYTF | TGTGCCAGCAGTTTCCCAGAAAACTATGGCTACACCTTC
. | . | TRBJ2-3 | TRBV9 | CASSPRGGQGDTQYF | TGTGCCAGCAGCCCTCGAGGAGGGCAGGGAGATACGCAGTATTTT
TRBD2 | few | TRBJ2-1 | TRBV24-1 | CATSDTLAGGIYNEQFF | TGTGCCACCAGTGATACTCTGGCGGGGGGAATCTACAATGAGCAGTTCTTC
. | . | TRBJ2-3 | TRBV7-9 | CASSHTGTTDTQYF | TGTGCCAGCAGCCATACAGGGACCACAGATACGCAGTATTTT
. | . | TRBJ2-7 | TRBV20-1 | CSARDTGSSYEQYF | TGCAGTGCTAGAGACACCGGGAGCTCCTACGAGCAGTACTTC
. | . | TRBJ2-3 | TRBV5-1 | CASSAASYLGADTQYF | TGCGCCAGCAGCGCCGCTAGCTACCTGGGGGCAGATACGCAGTATTTT
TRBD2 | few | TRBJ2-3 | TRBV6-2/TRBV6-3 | CASAGTSGSTQYF | TGTGCCAGCGCCGGGACTAGCGGGTCGACGCAGTATTTT
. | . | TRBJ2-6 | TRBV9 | CASSVRQNEHYSGANVLTF | TGTGCCAGCAGCGTTAGGCAGAACGAACACTACTCTGGGGCCAACGTCCTGACTTTC
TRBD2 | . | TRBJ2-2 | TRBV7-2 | CASSLGLAANTGELFF | TGTGCCAGCAGCTTAGGTCTAGCGGCAAACACCGGGGAGCTGTTTTTT
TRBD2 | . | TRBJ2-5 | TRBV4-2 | CASSQERTRNQETQYF | TGTGCCAGCAGCCAAGAGCGGACTAGAAACCAAGAGACCCAGTACTTC
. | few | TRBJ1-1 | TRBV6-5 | CASSYSGGGRAFF | TGTGCCAGCAGTTACTCGGGGGGGGGTCGAGCTTTCTTT
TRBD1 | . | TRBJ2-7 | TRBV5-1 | CASSLGRTGADEQYF | TGCGCCAGCAGCTTGGGTAGGACAGGGGCTGACGAGCAGTACTTC
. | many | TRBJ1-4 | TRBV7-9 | CASSLVLQGEVFF | TGTGCCAGCAGCTTAGTGCTCCAGGGAGAAGTGTTTTTT
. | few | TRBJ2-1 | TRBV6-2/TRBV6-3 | CASSYSSFWVPYNEQFF | TGTGCCAGCAGTTACTCGAGTTTCTGGGTTCCCTACAATGAGCAGTTCTTC
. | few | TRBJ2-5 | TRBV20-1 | CSARGPEGETQYF | TGCAGTGCTCGAGGGCCAGAGGGAGAGACCCAGTACTTC
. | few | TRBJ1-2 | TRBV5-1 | CASSRAGIGISNYGYTF | TGCGCCAGCAGCCGCGCCGGCATCGGGATTTCTAACTATGGCTACACCTTC
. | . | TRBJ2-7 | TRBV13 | CASTLSAIGF | TGTGCCAGCACACTAAGCGCGATCGGCTTC
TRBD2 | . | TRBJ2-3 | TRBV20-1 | CSLLAGGADTQYF | TGCAGCCTACTAGCGGGGGGGGCAGATACGCAGTATTTT
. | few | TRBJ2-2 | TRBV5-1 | CASSFRPGRTNTGELFF | TGCGCCAGCAGCTTCCGGCCAGGACGTACGAACACCGGGGAGCTGTTTTTT
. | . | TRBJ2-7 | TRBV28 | CASSSPSDRMTYEQYF | TGTGCCAGCAGTTCCCCCTCAGACAGGATGACCTACGAGCAGTACTTC
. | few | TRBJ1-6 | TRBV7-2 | CASSSRVSYNSPLHF | TGTGCCAGCAGCTCCAGGGTCTCCTATAATTCACCCCTCCACTTT
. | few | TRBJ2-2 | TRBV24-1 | CATSGSGRTGELFF | TGTGCCACCAGTGGTTCGGGGCGGACCGGGGAGCTGTTTTTT
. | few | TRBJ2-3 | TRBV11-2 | CASSLLFANTDTQYF | TGTGCCAGCAGCTTATTATTTGCAAACACAGATACGCAGTATTTT
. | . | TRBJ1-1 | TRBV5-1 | CASSLQADANTEAFF | TGCGCCAGCAGCTTGCAGGCTGACGCTAACACTGAAGCTTTCTTT
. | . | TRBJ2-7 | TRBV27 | CASSLLGAHSYEQYF | TGTGCCAGCAGTTTACTAGGGGCCCACTCCTACGAGCAGTACTTC
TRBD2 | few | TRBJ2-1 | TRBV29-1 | CSVEALTSGRAGYNEQFF | TGCAGCGTTGAAGCTTTAACTAGCGGGAGGGCTGGTTACAATGAGCAGTTCTTC
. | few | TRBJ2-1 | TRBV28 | CASSLIADLYNEQFF | TGTGCCAGCAGTTTAATAGCGGACCTCTACAATGAGCAGTTCTTC
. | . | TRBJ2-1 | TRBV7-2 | CASSLAPEYNEQFF | TGTGCCAGCAGCTTAGCACCAGAGTACAATGAGCAGTTCTTC
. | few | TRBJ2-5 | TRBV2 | CASSKGGGTEETQYF | TGTGCCAGCAGTAAAGGTGGAGGGACAGAAGAGACCCAGTACTTC
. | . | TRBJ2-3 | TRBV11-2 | CASSLASSASTDTQYF | TGTGCCAGCAGCTTAGCTTCTTCTGCCAGCACAGATACGCAGTATTTT
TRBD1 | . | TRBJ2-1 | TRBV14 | CASSQEGTVRTHTYNEQFF | TGTGCCAGCAGCCAAGAGGGGACAGTGCGGACCCATACCTACAATGAGCAGTTCTTC
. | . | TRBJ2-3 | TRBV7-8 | CASSSRGATGTQYF | TGTGCCAGCAGCTCGCGAGGGGCCACGGGTACGCAGTATTTT
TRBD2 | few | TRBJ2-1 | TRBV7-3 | CASSLIGGGSNEQFF | TGTGCCAGCAGCTTAATTGGGGGAGGGAGCAATGAGCAGTTCTTC
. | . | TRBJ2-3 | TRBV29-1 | CSVGGLGDTQYF | TGCAGCGTTGGGGGCCTGGGAGATACGCAGTATTTT
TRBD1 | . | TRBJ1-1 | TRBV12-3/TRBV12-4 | CASIRQGRAEAFF | TGTGCCAGCATCCGACAGGGAAGGGCTGAAGCTTTCTTT
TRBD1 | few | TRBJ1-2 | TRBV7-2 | CASSPSGTGYGGYTF | TGTGCCAGCAGCCCCTCCGGGACAGGGTACGGTGGCTACACCTTC